What follows are 32 T cell receptor beta chains derived from one specimen sequenced in a study of CD8 T cells in ankylosing spondylitis. Findings and limits, study-wide: A TCR beta motif of several highly homologous variants appeared characteristic of ankylosing spondylitis blood.

TCRdb passed the 5' RACE reads through MiXCR, listing each CDR3 protein once. The table records around 770,000 distinct CDR3 sequences, about 12% of them present only once. Antigen specificity for these receptors is unknown. The source material was blood, either unsorted or a sorted T cell fraction (not recorded which). The receptor set was obtained from a male donor with ankylosing spondylitis.

The J gene is TRBJ2-7, the V gene TRBV5-1, with 9 bases that match TRBD2. This CDR3 is built from 14 residues. Germline loops: CDR1 SGHRS, CDR2 YFSETQ. The V and J ends lost 4 bases and 2 bases, in that order; junction bases with no gene match: 4. CDR3 DNA: TGCGCCAGCAGCACGGGACTAGCCACCTACGAGCAGTACTTC. Its translation is CASSTGLATYEQYF.

The chain carries TRBV7-2 and TRBJ2-7; 8 bases are a match to TRBD1. The CDR3 runs to 14 residues. CDR1 is SGHTA and CDR2 is FQGNSA in the germline V gene. The V gene end was trimmed by 4 bases and the J gene end by 7 bases; junction bases not matched to a gene: 9. The CDR3 DNA reads as TGTGCCAGCAGCTCCTGGACAGGGCTTTTTGAGCAGTACTTC. Its translation: CASSSWTGLFEQYF. Looking up the rest from reference TRBV7-2 and TRBJ2-7 gives the full variable domain: GAGVSQSPSNKVTEKGKDVELRCDPISGHTALYWYRQSLGQGLEFLIYFQGNSAPDKSGLPSDRFSAERTGGSVSTLTIQRTQQEDSAVYLCASSSWTGLFEQYFGPGTRLTVT.

This clonotype was recorded many times. This chain links TRBV20-1 with TRBJ2-7; D unclear. The CDR3 runs to 12 residues. Germline V gives CDR1 DFQATT, CDR2 SNEGSKA (reference sequence). The V gene lost 0 bases and the J gene lost 4 bases, with 7 bases spanning the gap. The CDR3 nucleotides are TGCAGTGCTAGAGATCAAGGATACGAGCAGTACTTC. This sequence encodes CSARDQGYEQYF.

This sequence joins TRBV9 and TRBJ2-1, with 8 bases lining up with TRBD1. The CDR3 is made up of 15 amino acids. Germline trimming cut 6 bases from V and 1 base from J; bases unmatched to any gene: 6. Germline CDR1 SGDLS, CDR2 YYNGEE. The CDR3 region is CASKPTGASYNEQFF. CDR3 DNA: TGTGCCAGCAAACCGACAGGGGCATCCTACAATGAGCAGTTCTTC.

In this sample, this clonotype turned up a few times. The genes are TRBV28 and TRBJ1-1; no definite D call. The germline gives CDR1 MDHEN, CDR2 SYDVKM. The V and J ends lost 5 bases and 1 base respectively, with 8 bases between them. The CDR3 is 13 amino acids. In DNA form, the CDR3 reads TGTGCCAGCAGTGACGAGAAGAACACTGAAGCTTTCTTT. Protein product: CASSDEKNTEAFF.

In regard to this clonotype: One junction end disagrees with the germline gene, perhaps due to a read error. The chain joins TRBV7-7 to TRBJ1-2, with 9 nucleotides matching TRBD1. Germline V gene lookup returns CDR1 SSHAT and CDR2 FNYEAQ (reference sequence). This CDR3 is 16 amino acids long. CDR3 protein: CASSHGTGPQFRGYTF. The DNA for the CDR3 is TGTGCTAGCAGCCATGGGACAGGGCCCCAATTTCGAGGCTACACCTTC.

This clonotype was detected ten times or more. At one end the junction does not follow the germline gene, possibly because of a read error. V is TRBV5-1 and J is TRBJ1-5; D is perhaps TRBD1 (5 bases). Per germline, CDR1 SGHRS and CDR2 YFSETQ. This CDR3 spans 13 amino acids. This CDR3 is CASSLQGNQPQHF. CDR3 DNA: TGTGCCAGCAGTCTACAGGGCAATCAGCCCCAGCATTTT.

This clonotype was counted between two and nine times. The chain is built from TRBV18 and TRBJ1-4, with TRBD1 matching 7 bases. In germline, CDR1 is KGHSH, CDR2 LQKENI. The CDR3 is made up of 16 amino acids. J was trimmed by 8 bases and V by 3 bases; bases with no gene match: 12. The CDR3 DNA reads as TGTGCCAGCTCACCGTCCCGGGACAGATATAGCGAAAAACTGTTTTTT. It encodes CASSPSRDRYSEKLFF.

This clonotype was counted only a few times. The chain is built from TRBV4-3 and TRBJ1-2, with TRBD1 as a possible D gene (5 bases). The CDR3 is 16 amino acids. The germline CDR1 and CDR2 sequences are LGHNA and YSLEER. Trimming took off 0 bases at V and 4 bases at J, with 15 bases between the two ends. In nucleotides, the CDR3 is TGCGCCAGCAGCCAAGATCGGGTCAGGGAAACCTATGGCTACACCTTC. Residues: CASSQDRVRETYGYTF.

The CDR3 spells CASSMGSITDTQYF. CDR3 bases: TGTGCCAGCAGCATGGGGTCCATCACAGATACGCAGTATTTT. This rearrangement joins TRBV7-2 to TRBJ2-3; D uncertain. The CDR3 sequence is 14 residues long. Germline CDR1 reads SGHTA; CDR2 reads FQGNSA. V dropped 5 bases and J dropped 2 bases, with 11 bases sitting between them.

Only a few counts were recorded for this clonotype. This chain joins TRBV30 and TRBJ1-6; unclear D gene. The CDR3 totals 15 residues. V gave up 3 bases and J gave up 0 bases, with 9 bases separating them. Germline V gives CDR1 GTSNPN, CDR2 SVGIG (reference sequence). The CDR3 DNA sequence: TGTGCCTGGAGGCCGGGGAGCTCCTATAATTCACCCCTCCACTTT. Amino acids: CAWRPGSSYNSPLHF.

This clonotype was observed a handful of times. The rearrangement links TRBV12-3 or TRBV12-4 to TRBJ1-6; D remains ambiguous. The CDR3 is 14 residues long. Trimming stripped 6 bases from V and 6 bases from J, with 12 bases between. CDR3 protein: CASREGRSNSPLHF. The CDR3 nucleotides are TGTGCCAGCAGGGAAGGACGGTCTAATTCACCCCTCCACTTT.

This rearrangement joins TRBV25-1 to TRBJ1-2, with TRBD1 as a possible D gene (5 bases). The V gene lost 2 bases and the J gene lost 8 bases, with 12 bases spanning the gap. Germline lookup yields CDR1 MGHDK and CDR2 SYGVNS. This CDR3 contains 13 residues. The CDR3 loop is CASSETGFSGYTF. CDR3 DNA: TGTGCCAGCAGTGAAACAGGATTCAGCGGCTACACCTTC.

This clonotype was seen more than once but under ten times. This chain connects TRBV20-1 to TRBJ1-1; D gene uncertain. The CDR3 spans 14 residues. Germline loops: CDR1 DFQATT, CDR2 SNEGSKA (reference sequence). V was clipped by 5 bases and J by 5 bases, with 18 bases between them. CDR3 region: CSAPPSGFGTEAFF. CDR3 nucleotide sequence: TGCAGTGCTCCTCCCTCGGGTTTCGGTACTGAAGCTTTCTTT.

This clonotype showed up just a few times. The V gene is TRBV20-1, the J gene TRBJ1-1, with D possibly being TRBD1 (5 bases). The CDR3 extends over 14 amino acids. CDR1 DFQATT and CDR2 SNEGSKA come from the germline V gene (reference sequence). V was shortened by 2 bases and J by 4 bases, with 14 bases between the two germline ends. The CDR3 region has the DNA TGCAGTGCTAGACACCCCCGCCAGGGCACTGAAGCTTTCTTT. Protein sequence: CSARHPRQGTEAFF.

In its sample, this clonotype was seen many times. The rearrangement links TRBV28 to TRBJ2-2; D is perhaps TRBD2 (6 bases). The CDR3 length is 13 residues. V was clipped by 4 bases and J by 5 bases, with 8 bases between them. CDR1 is MDHEN and CDR2 is SYDVKM in the germline V gene. The CDR3 coding sequence is TGTGCCAGCAGTTATCGGGGGACCGGGGAGCTGTTTTTT. Residues: CASSYRGTGELFF.

V gene TRBV19 combines with J gene TRBJ2-7, with 8 nucleotides matching TRBD2. The CDR3 contains 15 residues. The germline V gene has CDR1 LNHDA and CDR2 SQIVND (reference sequence). V dropped 6 bases and J dropped 3; count of bases not matched to a gene: 10. This CDR3 reads CASSQRLSGSYEQYF. CDR3 nucleotide sequence: TGTGCCAGTAGCCAACGACTGAGCGGGAGCTACGAGCAGTACTTC.

Ten or more counts support this clonotype. This chain connects TRBV7-2 to TRBJ1-1; TRBD1 is a possible D gene (5 bases). The ends were cut back, 5 bases at V and 4 bases at J, with 17 bases in the middle. The CDR3 runs 15 residues. Germline-derived CDR1 and CDR2 are SGHTA and FQGNSA. This CDR3 is CASSAGAGRGTEAFF. CDR3 DNA: TGTGCCAGCAGCGCTGGGGCAGGGAGAGGCACTGAAGCTTTCTTT.

This chain links TRBV28 with TRBJ2-1; D might be TRBD1 or TRBD2, each matching 5 bases. Germline V gene sequence: CDR1 MDHEN, CDR2 SYDVKM. The V and J ends lost 6 bases and 8 bases respectively, with 11 bases between them. The CDR3 covers 12 residues. CDR3 sequence reads: CASRELGDEQFF. As DNA, the CDR3 is TGTGCCAGCAGAGAACTGGGGGATGAGCAGTTCTTC.

This clonotype was recorded a few times. J is TRBJ1-2 and V is TRBV6-2 or TRBV6-3, with TRBD1 identical over 7 bases. The germline CDR1 and CDR2 sequences are MNHEY and SVGEGT. V lost 5 bases, J lost 14 bases, and 8 bases stayed unmatched. This CDR3 comprises 11 residues. CDR3 in DNA: TGTGCCAGCAGTGCCCGACAGGGACTGACCTTC. Protein product: CASSARQGLTF.

The table lists this clonotype with many counts. The chain joins TRBV29-1 to TRBJ2-7; the match to TRBD2 covers 10 bases. The CDR3 contains 14 residues. Germline CDR1 and CDR2: SQVTM and ANQGSEA. V was pared by 5 bases and J by 2 bases, with 6 bases of the junction left unmatched. In DNA, the CDR3 is TGCAGCGTTTCACTAGCGGGGATGGCCTACGAGCAGTACTTC. As protein: CSVSLAGMAYEQYF.

This clonotype appeared many times. The V call is TRBV20-1, the J call TRBJ2-1, with TRBD2 identical over 14 bases. The V gene end was trimmed by 1 base and the J gene end by 0 bases; junction bases not matched to a gene: 5. Germline V gives CDR1 DFQATT, CDR2 SNEGSKA (reference sequence). CDR3 length: 18 residues. The chain's CDR3 is CSARVRTSGRSSYNEQFF. In DNA, the CDR3 is TGCAGTGCTAGAGTCAGGACTAGCGGGAGGAGCTCCTACAATGAGCAGTTCTTC.

The J gene is TRBJ2-3, the V gene TRBV4-2; 10 nucleotides agree with TRBD1. The length of the CDR3 is 15 residues. Germline V gene lookup returns CDR1 LGHNA and CDR2 YNFKEQ. Trimming at V came to 6 bases and at J to 1 base, leaving 4 bases not matched to a gene. The CDR3 DNA is TGTGCCAGCAGACTCGGACAGGGGGGCACAGATACGCAGTATTTT. This encodes CASRLGQGGTDTQYF.

Only a few counts were recorded for this clonotype. V usage is TRBV6-1 and J usage is TRBJ1-2; 7 bases are a match to TRBD1. Trimming cost V 6 bases and J 6 bases; bases outside gene matches: 7. The CDR3 contains 13 residues. Germline V gene lookup returns CDR1 MNHNS and CDR2 SASEGT. The CDR3 loop reads CASRIQGGHGYTF. In DNA, the CDR3 is TGTGCCAGCAGAATTCAAGGGGGCCATGGCTACACCTTC.

J is TRBJ1-4 and V is TRBV29-1, with unresolved D. V was cut by 8 bases and J by 0 bases, with 13 bases left in between. Germline V gene lookup returns CDR1 SQVTM and CDR2 ANQGSEA. The CDR3 runs 14 residues. The CDR3 DNA follows: TGCAGCTTCAAGGACGGTGCAACTAATGAAAAACTGTTTTTT. This codes for CSFKDGATNEKLFF.

This clonotype showed up just a few times. The chain recombines TRBV2 with TRBJ2-3; possible D gene TRBD2, 5 bases. CDR1 and CDR2 (germline): SNHLY, FYNNEI. CDR3 size: 11 residues. V was shortened by 7 bases and J by 11 bases, with 13 bases between the two germline ends. In DNA form, the CDR3 reads TGTGCCAGCACCGAAGAGGGAGTGCAGTATTTT. It specifies CASTEEGVQYF. The full variable domain, in which reference TRBV2 and TRBJ2-3 provide the parts outside the CDR3, is EPEVTQTPSHQVTQMGQEVILRCVPISNHLYFYWYRQILGQKVEFLVSFYNNEISEKSEIFDDQFSVERPDGSNFTLKIRSTKLEDSAMYFCASTEEGVQYFGPGTRLTVL.

Ten or more counts support this clonotype. This sequence joins TRBV20-1 and TRBJ1-5; TRBD1 matches at 7 bases. Germline V gives CDR1 DFQATT, CDR2 SNEGSKA (reference sequence). The CDR3 runs to 15 residues. V shed 0 bases, J shed 5 bases, and the junction held 7 bases outside the gene matches. CDR3 in amino acids: CSARDQTGRYQPQHF. Written as DNA, the CDR3 is TGCAGTGCTAGAGATCAGACAGGGAGATATCAGCCCCAGCATTTT.

The CDR3 DNA is TGTGCCAGCAGCTTAAAGAGTTTGGGCACAGATACGCAGTATTTT. Protein sequence: CASSLKSLGTDTQYF. The rearrangement links TRBV7-2 to TRBJ2-3; unclear D gene. Germline loops: CDR1 SGHTA, CDR2 FQGNSA. The CDR3 contains 15 residues. V was pared by 2 bases and J by 1 base, with 10 bases between.

The V and J genes are TRBV20-1 and TRBJ1-6, with D possibly being TRBD1 (5 bases). This CDR3 has 16 residues. Germline-derived CDR1 and CDR2 are DFQATT and SNEGSKA (reference sequence). V lost 0 bases and J lost 5, with 14 bases in between. The CDR3 nucleotides are TGCAGTGCTAGAGATAGGCGGGGGGGAAATAATTCACCCCTCCACTTT. It is translated as CSARDRRGGNNSPLHF.

The table lists this clonotype with a few counts. The chain is built from TRBV27 and TRBJ2-7; D remains ambiguous. Trimming took 7 bases from V and 7 from J, leaving 14 bases between them. The CDR3 contains 12 residues. The germline CDR1 and CDR2 sequences are MNHEY and SMNVEV (reference sequence). CDR3 nucleotides: TGTGCCAGCAAACGACCGGGTGCTGAGCAGTACTTC. Its translation is CASKRPGAEQYF.

This clonotype was counted at least ten times. The rearrangement uses TRBV28 and TRBJ2-1; a possible D gene is TRBD2 (5 bases). This CDR3 comprises 11 residues. V was shortened by 5 bases and J by 15 bases, with 14 bases between the two germline ends. CDR1 and CDR2 from the germline V gene are MDHEN and SYDVKM. The CDR3 DNA sequence: TGTGCCAGCAGTCGGGGTGTGAGAGGGTTCTTC. It specifies CASSRGVRGFF.

This clonotype has only a few counts. The chain uses TRBV11-2 and TRBJ1-1; D not certain. The CDR3 length is 10 residues. Germline V CDR1 and CDR2: SGHAT, FQNNGV. Trimming removed 6 bases from V and 8 bases from J, with 7 bases in between. CDR3 bases: TGTGCCAGCAGGCGCGTCGAAGCTTTCTTT. This translates into CASRRVEAFF.